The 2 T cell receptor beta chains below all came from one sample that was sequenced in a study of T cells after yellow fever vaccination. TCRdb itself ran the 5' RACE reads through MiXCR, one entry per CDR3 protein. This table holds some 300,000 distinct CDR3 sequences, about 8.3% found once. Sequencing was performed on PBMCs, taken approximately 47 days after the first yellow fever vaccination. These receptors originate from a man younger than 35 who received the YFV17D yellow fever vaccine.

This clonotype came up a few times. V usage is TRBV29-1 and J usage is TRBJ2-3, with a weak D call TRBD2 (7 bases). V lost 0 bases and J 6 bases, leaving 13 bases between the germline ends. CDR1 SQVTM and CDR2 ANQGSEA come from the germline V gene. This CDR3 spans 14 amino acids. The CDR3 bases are TGCAGCGTTGAAGATCGGCGGGGGCAGGATACGCAGTATTTT. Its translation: CSVEDRRGQDTQYF.

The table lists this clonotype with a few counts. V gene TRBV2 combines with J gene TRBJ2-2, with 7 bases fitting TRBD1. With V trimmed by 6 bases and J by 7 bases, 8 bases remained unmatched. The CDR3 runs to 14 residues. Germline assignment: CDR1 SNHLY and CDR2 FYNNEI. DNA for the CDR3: TGTGCCAGCAGGAGGACAGGTCGTGGCGGGGAGCTGTTTTTT. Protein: CASRRTGRGGELFF.